These 32 T cell receptor beta chains share one sample of origin, sequenced in a study of regulatory T cells in long-lasting Graves disease. Arm-PCR of CDR3 regions and iRepertoire HTBI primers were the basis on which TCR beta libraries were built. TCRdb itself ran the multiplex PCR reads through MiXCR, one entry per CDR3 protein. The table has over 300,000 distinct CDR3 sequences, about 20% seen once. Time point: persistent/refractory GD, antithyroid drugs over 5 years with positive TRAb. The TCR library used RNA extracted from PBMCs. This specimen consisted of peripheral blood mononuclear cells (PBMCs), obtained when the disease was refractory, from a patient treated with antithyroid drugs. These receptors were obtained from a female donor with Graves disease.

This clonotype was detected a few times. This chain links TRBV19 with TRBJ2-7; TRBD2 aligns across 14 bases. In germline, CDR1 is LNHDA, CDR2 SQIVND (reference sequence). Trimming removed 10 bases from V and 2 bases from J; junction bases left unmatched: 10. The CDR3 spans 16 residues. The CDR3 protein is CATRTSGRSFPYEQYF. CDR3 coding DNA: TGTGCCACCAGGACTAGCGGGAGGTCGTTTCCCTACGAGCAGTACTTC.

This sequence joins TRBV27 and TRBJ2-7, with D perhaps being TRBD1 or TRBD2 (5 bases each). The CDR3 runs 15 residues. Germline loops: CDR1 MNHEY, CDR2 SMNVEV (reference sequence). V was trimmed by 3 bases and J by 4 bases, leaving 16 bases between them. The CDR3 reads CASSLSRENIYEQYF. CDR3 DNA sequence: TGTGCCAGCAGTTTGTCCAGGGAGAACATTTACGAGCAGTACTTC.

Regarding this clonotype: A read error may produce the germline difference seen at one junction end. The genes are TRBV28 and TRBJ1-5; the match to TRBD1 covers 9 bases. Germline loops: CDR1 MDHEN, CDR2 SYDVKM. The CDR3 has 17 amino acids. CDR3: CAGSPGDREYSNQSQHF. In DNA form, the CDR3 reads TGTGCCGGCAGTCCAGGGGACAGGGAGTATAGCAATCAGTCCCAGCATTTT.

This clonotype was counted many times. The chain uses TRBV11-2 and TRBJ2-6; D is undetermined. Per germline, CDR1 SGHAT and CDR2 FQNNGV. CDR3 length: 16 amino acids. Trimming stripped 7 bases from V and 0 bases from J, with 13 bases between. The CDR3 nucleotides are TGTGCCAGCAAATCTACGGAAGCCTCTGGGGCCAACGTCCTGACTTTC. It yields the protein CASKSTEASGANVLTF.

V gene TRBV14 combines with J gene TRBJ2-7, with 9 bases that match TRBD2. The V and J ends lost 5 bases and 4 bases, in that order; junction bases with no gene match: 9. The CDR3 sequence is 15 residues long. The V gene's germline CDR1 is SGHDN and CDR2 FVKESK. CDR3 sequence (DNA): TGTGCCAGCAGCGCGGACGGACTAGCGTCTTACGAGCAGTACTTC. It is translated as CASSADGLASYEQYF.

V is TRBV11-2 and J is TRBJ1-6, with D possibly TRBD1 on 5 matching bases. CDR1 and CDR2 (germline): SGHAT, FQNNGV. This CDR3 spans 15 amino acids. V lost 5 bases to trimming and J lost 8 bases, with 16 bases between them. Here the CDR3 DNA reads TGTGCCAGCAGCCCCTACGCAGGGAGAGATTCACCCCTCCACTTT. It encodes CASSPYAGRDSPLHF.

In this sample, this clonotype turned up many times. J is TRBJ2-5 and V is TRBV6-5; 10 bases are a match to TRBD1. The CDR3 runs 15 residues. Trimming removed 4 bases from V and 4 bases from J; junction bases left unmatched: 6. The germline CDR1 and CDR2 sequences are MNHEY and SVGAGI. DNA for the CDR3: TGTGCCAGCAGTTTCGACAGGGGGCAGGGAGAGACCCAGTACTTC. Its protein is CASSFDRGQGETQYF.

This clonotype was observed a few times. V usage is TRBV4-1 and J usage is TRBJ1-1; maybe TRBD1 (5 bases). Deletions cut 1 base from V and 8 bases from J, with 11 bases between. Per germline, CDR1 MGHRA and CDR2 YSYEKL. The CDR3 is 13 residues long. The chain's CDR3 is CASSQVGTREAFF. As DNA, the CDR3 is TGCGCCAGCAGCCAAGTTGGGACGAGGGAAGCTTTCTTT.

This clonotype turned up a few times. J is TRBJ1-1 and V is TRBV18; D gene unclear. Trimming pared 1 base from V and 3 bases from J, leaving 6 bases between. This CDR3 has 13 residues. Germline values: CDR1 KGHSH, CDR2 LQKENI. Written as DNA, the CDR3 is TGTGCCAGCTCACCACTTCTGGACACTGAAGCTTTCTTT. Its translation is CASSPLLDTEAFF.

This clonotype was counted only a few times. This chain links TRBV7-3 with TRBJ2-3; 7 bases match TRBD1. The CDR3 is made up of 17 amino acids. Germline CDR1 is SGHTA and CDR2 is FQGTGA. Trimming at V came to 4 bases and at J to 6 bases, leaving 16 bases not matched to a gene. The CDR3, as DNA: TGTGCCAGCAGCTGTGGGACAGTACCTTCGCGGCGGGATACGCAGTATTTT. It yields the protein CASSCGTVPSRRDTQYF.

This clonotype came up a few times. J is TRBJ2-7 and V is TRBV19; 15 bases map to TRBD2. CDR1 is LNHDA, CDR2 SQIVND, per germline (reference sequence). The CDR3 covers 17 residues. Unmatched junction bases numbered 4, after V lost 3 bases and J lost 1 base. The DNA of the CDR3 is TGTGCCAGTAGTATTCGGACTAGCGGGAGGGGTTCCTACGAGCAGTACTTC. It specifies CASSIRTSGRGSYEQYF.

For this clonotype: With a much larger clone just one base away, this may be a read error. The CDR3 does not end in the conserved phenylalanine or tryptophan, so this is likely a read error. V gene TRBV19 combines with J gene TRBJ1-2; tentative D call: TRBD1 (5 bases). The germline gives CDR1 LNHDA, CDR2 SQIVND (reference sequence). V shed 3 bases and J shed 6 bases, with 17 bases lying between them. The CDR3 is 15 residues long. CDR3 nucleotide sequence: TGTGCCAGTAGTATTGTATTGGAAGGGACGGATGGCTACACCATC. Encoded protein: CASSIVLEGTDGYTI.

The chain links TRBV18 to TRBJ2-3, with D possibly matching TRBD2 (5 bases). Germline loops: CDR1 KGHSH, CDR2 LQKENI. The V and J ends lost 2 bases and 0 bases respectively, with 9 bases between them. This CDR3 comprises 15 residues. DNA for the CDR3: TGTGCCAGCTCACCAGTGTGGGAGAGCACAGATACGCAGTATTTT. Residues: CASSPVWESTDTQYF.

This clonotype was counted many times. This chain joins TRBV7-9 and TRBJ2-5; D not certain. The V gene lost 3 bases and the J gene lost 5 bases, with 13 bases spanning the gap. This CDR3 comprises 14 residues. Per germline, CDR1 SEHNR and CDR2 FQNEAQ (reference sequence). The CDR3 is CASSLFSNGETQYF. The DNA for the CDR3 is TGTGCCAGCAGCTTGTTCTCCAATGGGGAGACCCAGTACTTC.

The V and J genes are TRBV20-1 and TRBJ2-1; possibly TRBD1 or TRBD2 for D (5 bases each). This CDR3 contains 16 residues. Trimming removed 3 bases from V and 0 bases from J, with 15 bases in between. Germline values: CDR1 DFQATT, CDR2 SNEGSKA (reference sequence). In DNA, the CDR3 is TGCAGTGCTAGCAATGCCGGGACCTTCTCCTACAATGAGCAGTTCTTC. The encoded protein is CSASNAGTFSYNEQFF.

In this sample, this clonotype turned up many times. The chain links TRBV7-7 to TRBJ2-5, with D unclear. The germline V gene encodes CDR1 SSHAT and CDR2 FNYEAQ (reference sequence). The CDR3 spans 14 residues. V was shortened by 1 base and J by 2 bases, with 8 bases between the two germline ends. In DNA, the CDR3 is TGTGCCAGCAGCTTAGACAGAACTCAAGAGACCCAGTACTTC. It translates to CASSLDRTQETQYF.

The chain has TRBV27 and TRBJ2-1; D perhaps matches TRBD1 (6 bases). The CDR3 is 15 residues long. Looked up from germline, CDR1 is MNHEY and CDR2 is SMNVEV (reference sequence). The germline V and J ends were trimmed by 2 bases and 2 bases, with 10 bases remaining between them. The CDR3 region is CASSLRGTPYNEQFF. CDR3 bases: TGTGCCAGCAGTTTAAGGGGGACACCCTACAATGAGCAGTTCTTC.

In this sample, this clonotype turned up once. With a much larger clone just one base away, this may be a read error. The rearrangement links TRBV15 to TRBJ2-5; D is uncertain. This CDR3 is built from 14 residues. Trimming cost V 1 base and J 1 base, with 7 bases left between them. The germline V gene encodes CDR1 LNHNV and CDR2 YYDKDF (reference sequence). The CDR3 here is CATSRAGSQETQYF. CDR3 sequence (DNA): TGTGCCACCAGCAGAGCGGGTTCCCAAGAGACCCAGTACTTC.

In this sample, this clonotype turned up many times. The chain joins TRBV7-8 to TRBJ2-5, with D maybe TRBD1 (6 bases). Germline CDR1 reads SGHVS; CDR2 reads FQNEAQ. The CDR3 loop spans 13 amino acids. Trimming took 4 bases from V and 3 from J, leaving 9 bases between them. The CDR3 DNA reads TGTGCCAGCAGCTGGACAGACGAAGAGACCCAGTACTTC. As protein: CASSWTDEETQYF.

This clonotype was picked up a small number of times. This sequence joins TRBV30 and TRBJ2-2; a possible D gene is TRBD2 (5 bases). Trimming stripped 1 base from V and 6 bases from J, with 12 bases between. The germline V gene has CDR1 GTSNPN and CDR2 SVGIG (reference sequence). The CDR3 extends over 14 amino acids. The CDR3 DNA reads TGTGCCTGGAGTGGTTGGAGGCGGTCCGGGGAGCTGTTTTTT. It is translated as CAWSGWRRSGELFF.

The rearrangement uses TRBV30 and TRBJ2-7; the D gene is possibly TRBD2 (5 bases). V shed 8 bases and J shed 2 bases, with 13 bases lying between them. This CDR3 contains 12 residues. Germline V lookup: CDR1 GTSNPN, CDR2 SVGIG (reference sequence). The CDR3 DNA reads TGTGCCGCCCAGACTAACGCCTACGAGCAGTACTTC. Translated, it gives CAAQTNAYEQYF.

This clonotype was seen a handful of times. The genes are TRBV12-3 or TRBV12-4 and TRBJ2-1, with 7 bases identical to TRBD2. Unmatched junction bases numbered 1, after V lost 1 base and J lost 4 bases. The CDR3 is 14 amino acids. CDR3 coding DNA: TGTGCCAGCAGTTTAGGGACTAGGTACAATGAGCAGTTCTTC. Encoded protein: CASSLGTRYNEQFF.

This clonotype was recorded at least ten times. V usage is TRBV18 and J usage is TRBJ1-1, with D possibly being TRBD1 (5 bases). The CDR3 covers 15 residues. V was shortened by 3 bases and J by 0 bases, with 11 bases between the two germline ends. CDR1 KGHSH and CDR2 LQKENI come from the germline V gene. The CDR3 region has the DNA TGTGCCAGCTCACCCCGACAGATCATGAACACTGAAGCTTTCTTT. Translation: CASSPRQIMNTEAFF.

The chain couples TRBV27 to TRBJ1-6; D remains unclear. Per germline, CDR1 MNHEY and CDR2 SMNVEV (reference sequence). Trimming shortened V by 3 bases and J by 1 base, and 13 bases separated the two germline ends. This CDR3 is built from 17 residues. The CDR3 DNA is TGTGCCAGCAGTTTTCCTGCCGATAAGTCCTATAATTCACCCCTCCACTTT. This translates into CASSFPADKSYNSPLHF.

This clonotype came up many times. The V and J genes are TRBV6-1 and TRBJ2-7; D is perhaps TRBD2 (6 bases). Trimming left V 6 bases short and J 3 bases short, with 15 bases between. This CDR3 has 14 amino acids. The V gene's germline CDR1 is MNHNS and CDR2 SASEGT. CDR3 in amino acids: CASSPGRTIYEQYF. The DNA for the CDR3 is TGTGCCAGCAGCCCAGGGCGGACTATCTACGAGCAGTACTTC.

This clonotype was seen ten or more times. The chain uses TRBV28 and TRBJ1-5; possibly TRBD1 for D (5 bases). Germline assignment: CDR1 MDHEN and CDR2 SYDVKM. V gave up 3 bases and J gave up 9 bases, with 12 bases separating them. The CDR3 extends over 13 amino acids. CDR3: CASSFPQGRPQHF. DNA for the CDR3: TGTGCCAGCAGTTTCCCCCAGGGCCGGCCCCAGCATTTT.

This clonotype appeared many times. The chain carries TRBV30 and TRBJ2-7; maybe TRBD1 (6 bases). The germline V gene has CDR1 GTSNPN and CDR2 SVGIG (reference sequence). V was pared by 5 bases and J by 0 bases, with 14 bases between. The CDR3 length is 14 residues. The CDR3 DNA reads as TGTGCCTGGGGGGGCAGTTCACACTCCTACGAGCAGTACTTC. It specifies CAWGGSSHSYEQYF.

V usage is TRBV7-9 and J usage is TRBJ2-5; 9 bases map to TRBD2. The J segment lost 4 bases and the V segment lost 1 base, leaving 10 bases of the junction unmatched. This CDR3 spans 17 amino acids. In germline, CDR1 is SEHNR, CDR2 FQNEAQ (reference sequence). The CDR3 protein is CASSLGAGGSRGETQYF. Written as DNA, the CDR3 is TGTGCCAGCAGCTTAGGGGCGGGGGGGTCCAGAGGAGAGACCCAGTACTTC.

On this clonotype: A much larger clone differs by one base, so this may be a read error. Likely a read error: the CDR3 ends without its conserved phenylalanine or tryptophan. This chain joins TRBV7-2 and TRBJ1-2; D is unclear. The V end was cut by 0 bases, the J end by 3 bases, with 20 bases between. This CDR3 has 18 amino acids. Germline CDR1 SGHTA, CDR2 FQGNSA. The CDR3 is CASSLAIRGGAWDYGYTS. The CDR3 region has the DNA TGTGCCAGCAGCTTAGCGATTAGAGGCGGCGCATGGGACTATGGCTACACCTCC.

Concerning this clonotype: At one boundary the junction diverges from the germline segment, which might be a read error. J is TRBJ1-1 and V is TRBV19; a weak D match, TRBD1 (6 bases). Looked up from germline, CDR1 is LNHDA and CDR2 is SQIVND (reference sequence). The length of the CDR3 is 13 residues. This chain's CDR3 is CATVTGLNTKAFF. The CDR3 DNA reads as TGTGCCACCGTGACAGGCCTGAACACTAAAGCTTTCTTT.

The V call is TRBV6-1, the J call TRBJ2-1, with 14 bases aligning to TRBD2. Losses at the gene ends were 6 bases for V and 6 bases for J; bases not matched to a gene: 13. CDR1 is MNHNS, CDR2 SASEGT, per germline. This CDR3 region has 18 residues. The CDR3 nucleotides are TGTGCCAGCAGAAGCCCCGGGACTAGCGGGAGATTGTCCAATGAGCAGTTCTTC. Protein product: CASRSPGTSGRLSNEQFF.

This clonotype turned up a few times. This chain's CDR3 is CASSLRETSGRQNTGELFF. The DNA for the CDR3 is TGTGCCAGCAGCCTACGGGAGACTAGCGGGAGGCAGAACACCGGGGAGCTGTTTTTT. This chain links TRBV7-9 with TRBJ2-2; the match to TRBD2 covers 13 bases. Trimming at V came to 5 bases and at J to 1 base, leaving 10 bases not matched to a gene. The CDR3 contains 19 residues. Germline V gene data show CDR1 as SEHNR and CDR2 as FQNEAQ (reference sequence).